The rows below give T cell receptor beta chains drawn from one sample of a study of blood T cell repertoires in COVID-19. The data were produced by immunoSEQ multiplex PCR, yet TCRdb's version contains in-frame clones alone and is incomplete. The data hold under 250,000 clones, with around 88% observed a single time. Specimen: peripheral blood. These receptors all come from a woman in her 30s with COVID-19, enrolled during active disease. CDR3s leave out the opening cysteine and the closing phenylalanine or tryptophan.

J gene: TRBJ2-3; V gene: TRBV4-1; CDR3 protein: ASSYQEFGGSGQY
J gene: TRBJ1-5; V gene: TRBV27; CDR3 protein: ASSFDRSNQPQH
J gene: TRBJ1-1; V gene: TRBV4-2; CDR3 protein: ASSQDSGTQVDFRLDTEAF
J gene: TRBJ2-4; V gene: TRBV7-2; CDR3 protein: ASSHMTSGGRLAKNIQY
J gene: TRBJ2-1; V gene: TRBV28; CDR3 protein: ASSLSRDKASYEQF
J gene: TRBJ2-5; V gene: TRBV28; CDR3 protein: ASSFERGGRETQY
J gene: TRBJ2-1; V gene: TRBV10-2; CDR3 protein: ASSSLAGGNEQF
J gene: TRBJ2-5; V gene: TRBV5-1; CDR3 protein: ASSLTGMYQETQY
J gene: TRBJ2-1; V gene: TRBV27; CDR3 protein: ASSLIAGEQF
J gene: TRBJ1-1; V gene: TRBV30; CDR3 protein: AWSGDRGLAAF
J gene: TRBJ2-7; V gene: TRBV27; CDR3 protein: ASSGLRQGSPLVYEQY
J gene: TRBJ1-1; V gene: TRBV7-2; CDR3 protein: ASSLGTGEVAAF
J gene: TRBJ1-5; V gene: TRBV5-8; CDR3 protein: ASSSPTKDRHPWPQH
J gene: TRBJ1-5; V gene: TRBV4-3; CDR3 protein: ASSQDRTDNQPQH
J gene: TRBJ1-6; V gene: TRBV10-2; CDR3 protein: ASSPGTGIFSPLH
J gene: TRBJ1-6; V gene: TRBV9; CDR3 protein: ASSVDSNNSPLH
J gene: TRBJ2-1; V gene: TRBV30; CDR3 protein: AWSVRGNEQF
J gene: TRBJ1-1; V gene: TRBV20-1; CDR3 protein: SARRTGDAF
J gene: TRBJ2-7; V gene: TRBV29-1; CDR3 protein: SVTGQGASYEQY
J gene: TRBJ1-6; V gene: TRBV5-6; CDR3 protein: ASSQGTGGSPLH
J gene: TRBJ1-4; V gene: TRBV6-6; CDR3 protein: ASSRTPGQGEEKLF
J gene: TRBJ1-6; V gene: TRBV6-4; CDR3 protein: ASSGNRARYNSPLH
J gene: TRBJ2-5; V gene: TRBV10-3; CDR3 protein: AISRHLETQY
J gene: TRBJ1-3; V gene: TRBV4-3; CDR3 protein: ASSQGSGAGNTIY
J gene: TRBJ2-1; V gene: TRBV24-1; CDR3 protein: ATSDLRGQGGRNEQF
J gene: TRBJ2-5; V gene: TRBV24-1; CDR3 protein: ATSDLGRGGETQY
J gene: TRBJ2-3; V gene: TRBV6-2/TRBV6-3; CDR3 protein: ASSYRSSGQERTDTQY
J gene: TRBJ2-4; V gene: TRBV5-1; CDR3 protein: ASSLGTVAGGNIQY
J gene: TRBJ2-7; V gene: TRBV4-2; CDR3 protein: ASSRDRAYEQY
J gene: TRBJ2-1; V gene: TRBV3-1/TRBV3-2; CDR3 protein: ASSQEASGSIYSYNEQF
J gene: TRBJ1-2; V gene: TRBV7-2; CDR3 protein: ASSPRQGLSYGYT
J gene: TRBJ2-1; V gene: TRBV5-1; CDR3 protein: ASGLEGGSNEQF
J gene: TRBJ2-7; V gene: TRBV18; CDR3 protein: ASSPGGLGSYEQY
J gene: TRBJ1-5; V gene: TRBV18; CDR3 protein: ASSPGMSSNQPQH
J gene: TRBJ2-1; V gene: TRBV14; CDR3 protein: ASSVGTSGSTEQF
J gene: TRBJ2-7; V gene: TRBV18; CDR3 protein: ASSPRDRSVYEQY
J gene: TRBJ2-3; V gene: TRBV6-5; CDR3 protein: ASNTDRGRTDTQY
J gene: TRBJ2-1; V gene: TRBV7-9; CDR3 protein: ASSSAGLAGQQF
J gene: TRBJ1-4; V gene: TRBV19; CDR3 protein: ASSISIATNEKLF
J gene: TRBJ2-7; V gene: TRBV7-2; CDR3 protein: ASSDIKWGTSSYEQY